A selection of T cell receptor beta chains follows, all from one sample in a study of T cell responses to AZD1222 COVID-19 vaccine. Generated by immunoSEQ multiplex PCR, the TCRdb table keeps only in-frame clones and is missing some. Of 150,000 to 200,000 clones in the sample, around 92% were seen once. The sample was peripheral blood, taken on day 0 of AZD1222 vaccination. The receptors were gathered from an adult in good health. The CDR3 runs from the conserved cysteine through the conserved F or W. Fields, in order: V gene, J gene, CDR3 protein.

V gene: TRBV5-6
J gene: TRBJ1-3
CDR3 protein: CASSLTAGNTIYF

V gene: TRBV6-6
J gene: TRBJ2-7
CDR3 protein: CASSYESYEQYF

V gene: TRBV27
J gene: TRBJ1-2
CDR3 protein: CASSPGRDYGYTF

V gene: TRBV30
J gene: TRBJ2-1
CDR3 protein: CAWSPPWGQDEQFF

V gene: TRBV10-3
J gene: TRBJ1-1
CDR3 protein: CAISESMGTEAFF

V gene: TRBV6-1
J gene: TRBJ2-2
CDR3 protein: CASSDLGTGELFF

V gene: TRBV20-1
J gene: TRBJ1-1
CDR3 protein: CSATGETEAFF

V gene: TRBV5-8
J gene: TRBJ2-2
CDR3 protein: CASSSDPSHTGELFF

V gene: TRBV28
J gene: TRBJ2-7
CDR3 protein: CASRRDTYEQYF

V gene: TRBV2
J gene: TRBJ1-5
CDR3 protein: CASRRDRNQPQHF

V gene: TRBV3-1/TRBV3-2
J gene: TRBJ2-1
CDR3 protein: CASSQGIANEQFF

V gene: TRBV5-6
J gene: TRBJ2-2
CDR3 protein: CASSLYSLTGELFF

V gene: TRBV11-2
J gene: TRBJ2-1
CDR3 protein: CASSLGAWGQFF

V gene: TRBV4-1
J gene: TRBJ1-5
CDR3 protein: CASSQDPTGKMWPQHF

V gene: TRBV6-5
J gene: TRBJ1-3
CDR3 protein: CASSYSVLPGNTIYF

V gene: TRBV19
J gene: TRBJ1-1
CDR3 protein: CASSIDPDGTAKKNTEAFF

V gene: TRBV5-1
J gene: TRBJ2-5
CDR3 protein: CASSPGRLASQETQYF

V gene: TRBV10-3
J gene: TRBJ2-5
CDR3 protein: CAIRTSGAQETQYF

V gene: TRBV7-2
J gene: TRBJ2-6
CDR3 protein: CASRDSGANVLTF

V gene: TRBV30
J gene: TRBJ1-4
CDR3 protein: CAWSVPPTNEKLFF

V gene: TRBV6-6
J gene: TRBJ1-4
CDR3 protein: CASSYFGDEKLFF

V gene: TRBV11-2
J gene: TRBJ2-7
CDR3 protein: CASSLEAGDYEQYF

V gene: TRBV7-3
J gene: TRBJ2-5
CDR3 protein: CASSPTAGRETQYF

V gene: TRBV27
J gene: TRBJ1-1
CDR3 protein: CASSKQGSTEAFF

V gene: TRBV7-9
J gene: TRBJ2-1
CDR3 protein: CASSPPYRDQGNEQFF

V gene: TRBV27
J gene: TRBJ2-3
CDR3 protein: CASSFTTSAADTQYF

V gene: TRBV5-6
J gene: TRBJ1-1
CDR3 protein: CASSLEGGGGWRPNTEAFF

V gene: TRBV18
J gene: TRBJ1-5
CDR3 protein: CASSQGGGWNQPQHF

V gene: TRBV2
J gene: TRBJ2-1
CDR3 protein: CASTRSGTSGPSSYNEQFF

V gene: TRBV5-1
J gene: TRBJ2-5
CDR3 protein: CASSTGQGRETQYF

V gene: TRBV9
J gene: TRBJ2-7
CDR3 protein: CASSPWDRGNSYEQYF

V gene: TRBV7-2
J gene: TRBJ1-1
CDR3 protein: CASSLVGARAFF

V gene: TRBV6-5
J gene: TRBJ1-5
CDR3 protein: CASSYSLGGNQPQHF

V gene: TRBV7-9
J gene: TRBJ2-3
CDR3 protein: CASRYEPGGRSDTQYF

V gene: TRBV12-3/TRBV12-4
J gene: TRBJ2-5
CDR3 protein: CASSRDGETQYF

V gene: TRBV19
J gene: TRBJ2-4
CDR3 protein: CASSIGVGRMTWKNIQYF

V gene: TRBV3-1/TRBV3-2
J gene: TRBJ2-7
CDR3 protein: CASSQGLAMSYEQYF

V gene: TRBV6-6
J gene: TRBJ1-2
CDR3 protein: CASSPAAWAPRLYGYTF

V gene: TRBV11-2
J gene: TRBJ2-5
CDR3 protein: CASSPYRDQETQYF

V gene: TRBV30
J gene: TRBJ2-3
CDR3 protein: CAWSRGAETQYF

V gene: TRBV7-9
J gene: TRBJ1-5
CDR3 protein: CASSPDRGNQPQHF

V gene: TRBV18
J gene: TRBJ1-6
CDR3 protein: CASSLLSLRDTGPLHF

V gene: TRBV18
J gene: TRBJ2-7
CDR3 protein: CASSPPTAGTTYEQYF

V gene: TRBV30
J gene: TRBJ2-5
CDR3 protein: CACGVETQYF

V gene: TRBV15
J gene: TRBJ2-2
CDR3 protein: CATSRELLAGKTGELFF

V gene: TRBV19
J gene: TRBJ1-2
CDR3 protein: CASSIDQGKAGYTF

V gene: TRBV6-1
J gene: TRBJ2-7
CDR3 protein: CASSEYGGTGGFEQYF

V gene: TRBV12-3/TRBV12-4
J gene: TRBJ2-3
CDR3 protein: CASTSAADTQYF

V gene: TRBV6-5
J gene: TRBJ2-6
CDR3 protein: CASSPTVSGANVLTF

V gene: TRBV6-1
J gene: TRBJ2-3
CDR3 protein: CASSEAFGSSTDTQYF

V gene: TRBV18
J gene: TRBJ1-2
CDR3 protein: CASSPPAGDGYTF

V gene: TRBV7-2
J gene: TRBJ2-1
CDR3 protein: CASSLTPSTLNNEQFF

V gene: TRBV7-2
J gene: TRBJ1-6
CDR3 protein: CASSFGLLADNSPLHF

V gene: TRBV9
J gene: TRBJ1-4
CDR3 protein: CASSVGGSTNEKLFF